This TCR beta chain derives from a study of blood T cell repertoires in COVID-19 (dated by TCRdb to 2018 to 2020). Regarding the research as a whole: Samples covering the acute and convalescent phases of COVID-19 were provided by collaborators in the United States, Italy and Spain. The samples were drawn from two sources: the first 160 participants of the ongoing ImmuneRACE study, and 1,254 subjects contributed by 6 global collaborators. The repertoires were made available in a free public database intended to serve as a resource for research on the immune response to SARS-CoV-2. The prospective study material was composed of cDNA or gDNA derived from T cells, B-cell-depleted T cells, or PBMCs. Where available, HLA class I and class II types were taken from metadata supplied by the sample provider and were not determined by assay-based typing. A de-identified subject ID, COVID-19 status, age in years and sex were almost always included in the sample metadata. The dataset comprised deeply sampled blood TCRbeta repertoires from subjects exposed to, actively infected with, or recovered from COVID-19.

In the case of this clone: Its binding antigen is unknown. Base qualities are not recorded, but no much larger clone differs from it by a single base.

TCRbeta CDR3 regions were amplified from genomic DNA by means of the immunoSEQ Assay, a bias-controlled multiplex PCR. In the authors' own workflow: The number of nucleated cells in each sample was estimated from the amplification of reference gene primers within the assay. Sequence reads were collapsed and filtered to measure the absolute abundance of every unique TCRbeta CDR3 rearrangement. For each sample, productive Simpson clonality was calculated by taking the square root of Simpson's diversity index across productive rearrangements. As stored in TCRdb, this immuneACCESS dataset retains in-frame rearrangements with V and J assigned. A fraction of the clones does not appear; measured against another copy, unresolved V genes explain less than half of the discrepancy, and the remainder lacks a known reason. That table furnishes V, J and clone size, whereas the DNA furnished D and trimming. For this sample the table gives roughly 69,000 clones, of which around 87% were detected only once. The ten biggest clones cover approximately 7% of the sample.

The CDR3 has 14 amino acids, counting the end cysteine and phenylalanine. This entry keeps only the CDR3 DNA: 42 bases, framed from base 1. Trimming accounts for 6 bases at V and 2 bases at J, while the number of junction bases matched to no gene is 5. For CDR1 and CDR2, the germline V gene lists MDHEN and SYDVKM. Whole blood was collected in K2EDTA tubes by collaborating institutions according to the institutions' own protocols. For TCRbeta analysis, collaborator samples were shipped as frozen whole blood, as isolated PBMCs, or as DNA extracted from either sample type. Broader findings and caveats from the paper: The quantity of clinical and demographic metadata differed by source and by participant and was supplied without curation.

The chain is encoded by TRBV28 joined to TRBJ2-7; the central 9 bases match TRBD1. The sequence derives from a man aged 45-65 years with active COVID-19. The source material was peripheral blood. The nucleotide sequence is given as TGTGCCAGCAGGGGACAGGGTCGCACCTACGAGCAGTACTTC. Its translation reads: CASRGQGRTYEQYF. With all but the CDR3 taken from the reference TRBV28 and TRBJ2-7 genes, the full variable domain is: DVKVTQSSRYLVKRTGEKVFLECVQDMDHENMFWYRQDPGLGLRLIYFSYDVKMKEKGDIPEGYSVSREKKERFSLILESASTNQTSMYLCASRGQGRTYEQYFGPGTRLTVT.